These 30 T cell receptor beta chains were all obtained from the same sample, sequenced in a study of OX40 agonist ivuxolimab in advanced cancers. TCRdb's table, derived via immunoSEQ multiplex PCR, lists solely in-frame clones and lacks some. The table shows 11,000 to 15,000 clones, with around 93% occurring only once. Sample: CD4+ or CD8+ T cells sorted from blood, taken in a trial of the OX40 agonist ivuxolimab. The receptors were sampled from an adult with an advanced solid tumor such as melanoma, head and neck, liver or kidney cancer.

The genes are TRBV28 and TRBJ1-3; 7 bases align to TRBD1. Germline values: CDR1 MDHEN, CDR2 SYDVKM. The CDR3 is made up of 15 amino acids. Trimming cost V 2 bases and J 2 bases; bases outside gene matches: 3. The CDR3 region has the DNA TGTGCCAGCAGTTTAACCGACAGGGCTGGAAACACCATATATTTT. Translation: CASSLTDRAGNTIYF.

This clone appeared a single time. The chain recombines TRBV13 with TRBJ2-7; D might be TRBD2 (5 bases). The CDR3 extends over 12 amino acids. V was trimmed by 5 bases and J by 6 bases, leaving 11 bases between them. Looked up from germline, CDR1 is PRHDT and CDR2 is FYEKMQ (reference sequence). The CDR3 DNA sequence: TGTGCCAGCAGCAAGCGGATGAGCGAGCAGTACTTC. Encoded protein: CASSKRMSEQYF.

The chain uses TRBV2 and TRBJ2-7; D may correspond to TRBD1 or TRBD2 (6 bases each). The CDR3 spans 18 residues. Germline lookup yields CDR1 SNHLY and CDR2 FYNNEI. V lost 11 bases and J lost 2, with 31 bases in between. The DNA for the CDR3 is TGTGCCGGAAAGGGAGGCAGGGGAGTAGACCTGCCCCCCTACGAGCAGTACTTC. Amino acid sequence: CAGKGGRGVDLPPYEQYF.

This sequence joins TRBV6-1 and TRBJ2-3; D gene unclear. CDR1 and CDR2 (germline): MNHNS, SASEGT. The CDR3 runs 15 residues. Trimming left V 2 bases short and J 7 bases short, with 16 bases between. The CDR3 region has the DNA TGTGCCAGCAGTGAATCAGTCTTGCCCGCTTATACGCAGTATTTT. The encoded protein is CASSESVLPAYTQYF.

The rearrangement uses TRBV28 and TRBJ1-2, with D unresolved. Germline lookup yields CDR1 MDHEN and CDR2 SYDVKM. The CDR3 consists of 15 residues. V shed 6 bases and J shed 0 bases, with 14 bases lying between them. The CDR3 DNA follows: TGTGCCAGCAGCCCTGCGGCACTAGCTAACTATGGCTACACCTTC. Translated: CASSPAALANYGYTF.

The chain links TRBV5-5 to TRBJ2-5; D unresolved. The J call may be wrong; the DNA end is better matched by TRBJ2-7. From germline, CDR1 is SGHKS and CDR2 YYEKEE (reference sequence). The CDR3 has 16 residues. CDR3 nucleotides: TGTGCCAGCAATAAAAAGGGTACTGACAACTACTACGAGCAGTACTTC. Translating it yields CASNKKGTDNYYEQYF.

The chain uses TRBV10-3 and TRBJ1-5, with no clear D. The germline CDR1 and CDR2 sequences are ENHRY and SYGVKD. This CDR3 is built from 15 residues. V lost 0 bases and J 2 bases, leaving 8 bases between the germline ends. CDR3 DNA sequence: TGTGCCATCAGTGAGTCAGGTGGGGGCAATCAGCCCCAGCATTTT. It codes for CAISESGGGNQPQHF.

CDR3 sequence (DNA): TGTGCCAGCAGCTTAGCGGAGACAGCGGAAGAGCAGTACTTC. Its translation is CASSLAETAEEQYF. This rearrangement joins TRBV7-6 to TRBJ2-7; TRBD1 or TRBD2 may be the D gene (5 bases each). CDR3 length: 14 amino acids. The V end lost 0 bases, the J end lost 7 bases, and 13 bases lay between the germline ends. The V gene's germline CDR1 is SGHVS and CDR2 FNYEAQ. The variable domain in full, with the rest retrieved from reference TRBV7-6 and TRBJ2-7, is GAGVSQSPRYKVTKRGQDVALRCDPISGHVSLYWYRQALGQGPEFLTYFNYEAQQDKSGLPNDRFSAERPEGSISTLTIQRTEQRDSAMYRCASSLAETAEEQYFGPGTRLTVT.

This chain joins TRBV27 and TRBJ2-1, with 11 bases lining up with TRBD2. CDR3 length: 14 residues. Germline V CDR1 and CDR2: MNHEY, SMNVEV (reference sequence). The V and J ends lost 2 bases and 7 bases, in that order; junction bases with no gene match: 1. The CDR3, as DNA: TGTGCCAGCAGTTTACTAGCGGGGGGAAATGAGCAGTTCTTC. Its translation is CASSLLAGGNEQFF.

The V gene is TRBV19, the J gene TRBJ1-1, with D perhaps matching TRBD1 (6 bases). The V end lost 10 bases, the J end lost 2 bases, and 17 bases lay between the germline ends. The CDR3 has 14 amino acids. Germline lookup yields CDR1 LNHDA and CDR2 SQIVND (reference sequence). CDR3 protein: CATNWGAGNTEAFF. For the CDR3, the DNA is TGTGCCACTAACTGGGGGGCAGGCAACACTGAAGCTTTCTTT.

The CDR3 region has the DNA TGCGCCTCCTCTATCGGGGTCTCCTACAATGAGCAGTTCTTC. This codes for CASSIGVSYNEQFF. The genes are TRBV10-2 and TRBJ2-1; D might be TRBD2 (5 bases). Looked up from germline, CDR1 is WSHSY and CDR2 is SAAADI. CDR3 length equals 14 residues. V dropped 11 bases and J dropped 0 bases, with 14 bases sitting between them.

The chain joins TRBV13 to TRBJ1-1, with 9 bases that match TRBD1. Germline assignment: CDR1 PRHDT and CDR2 FYEKMQ (reference sequence). V shed 4 bases and J 4 bases; nucleotides not matched to a gene: 4. CDR3 length: 14 amino acids. CDR3 sequence reads: CASSWGQGSTEAFF. The CDR3, as DNA: TGTGCCAGCAGCTGGGGACAGGGTAGCACTGAAGCTTTCTTT.

This rearrangement joins TRBV4-3 to TRBJ1-1; the D gene is possibly TRBD1 (5 bases). The CDR3 has 14 residues. Germline CDR1 reads LGHNA; CDR2 reads YSLEER. Deletions cut 1 base from V and 6 bases from J, with 12 bases between. The CDR3 loop reads CASSQGPRGSEAFF. CDR3 in DNA: TGCGCCAGCAGCCAAGGTCCACGGGGGTCTGAAGCTTTCTTT.

The chain recombines TRBV27 with TRBJ2-7; the match to TRBD1 covers 8 bases. Germline loops: CDR1 MNHEY, CDR2 SMNVEV (reference sequence). This CDR3 region has 13 residues. V lost 5 bases and J lost 2; bases outside the gene matches: 2. Here the CDR3 DNA reads TGTGCCAGCAGTGGACAGGGAACCTACGAGCAGTACTTC. This sequence encodes CASSGQGTYEQYF.

This chain uses TRBV7-9 with TRBJ2-2, with D unclear. The V gene lost 4 bases and the J gene lost 7 bases, with 16 bases spanning the gap. There are 15 residues in the CDR3. Germline V CDR1 and CDR2: SEHNR, FQNEAQ (reference sequence). DNA for the CDR3: TGTGCCAGCAGCTCGGGCTGGAGTAAGAGCGGGGAGCTGTTTTTT. It translates to CASSSGWSKSGELFF.

The chain couples TRBV9 to TRBJ2-5, with 8 bases that match TRBD1. Germline V gene sequence: CDR1 SGDLS, CDR2 YYNGEE. The trim removed 3 bases at V and 5 bases at J, leaving 15 bases unmatched. There are 17 residues in the CDR3. The CDR3 loop is CASSAHPRTGTGETQYF. The CDR3 coding sequence is TGTGCCAGCAGCGCCCACCCTCGGACAGGGACGGGTGAGACCCAGTACTTC.

The V and J genes are TRBV5-4 and TRBJ1-1; tentative D call: TRBD1 (5 bases). V was trimmed by 4 bases and J by 3 bases, leaving 19 bases between them. This CDR3 has 16 residues. Germline assignment: CDR1 SGHNT and CDR2 YYREEE (reference sequence). CDR3 sequence reads: CASSDSSLGTYTEAFF. CDR3 DNA: TGTGCCAGCAGCGATTCTTCCCTCGGGACTTACACTGAAGCTTTCTTT.

V is TRBV5-1 and J is TRBJ2-7, with D hard to call. The CDR3 contains 11 residues. The V gene's germline CDR1 is SGHRS and CDR2 YFSETQ. Trimming stripped 2 bases from V and 6 bases from J, with 6 bases between. DNA for the CDR3: TGCGCCAGCAGCTTCATGAGCGAGCAGTACTTC. The encoded protein is CASSFMSEQYF.

The gene calls are TRBV19 and TRBJ2-1; D perhaps matches TRBD2 (7 bases). V was trimmed by 7 bases and J by 8 bases, leaving 21 bases between them. This CDR3 comprises 15 residues. Germline V gene lookup returns CDR1 LNHDA and CDR2 SQIVND (reference sequence). DNA of the CDR3: TGTGCCAGTAACACTAGGAGGGGGGGAATCCATGAGCAGTTCTTC. This translates into CASNTRRGGIHEQFF.

This rearrangement joins TRBV19 to TRBJ2-6; D is unclear. V lost 0 bases and J lost 2, with 5 bases in between. The CDR3 contains 15 residues. Germline CDR1 is LNHDA and CDR2 is SQIVND (reference sequence). The chain's CDR3 is CASSIEAAGANVLTF. The CDR3 DNA reads as TGTGCCAGTAGTATAGAGGCGGCTGGGGCCAACGTCCTGACTTTC.

The gene calls are TRBV4-1 and TRBJ1-4, with 7 positions matching TRBD1. Germline loops: CDR1 MGHRA, CDR2 YSYEKL. The CDR3 totals 17 residues. V lost 4 bases to trimming and J lost 0 bases; unmatched junction nucleotides: 8. The CDR3 nucleotides are TGCGCCAGCAGCCGCCGACAGGGTTTAGCAACTAATGAAAAACTGTTTTTT. Protein: CASSRRQGLATNEKLFF.

CDR3: CASTIDRGLNTEAFF. The CDR3 nucleotides read TGTGCCAGCACCATTGACAGGGGGCTGAACACTGAAGCTTTCTTT. V gene TRBV6-1 combines with J gene TRBJ1-1; TRBD1 matches 10 bases. Germline V gene lookup returns CDR1 MNHNS and CDR2 SASEGT. This CDR3 region has 15 residues. With 7 bases clipped from V and 0 bases from J, the junction kept 5 bases outside the gene matches.

This chain joins TRBV7-9 and TRBJ2-3; maybe TRBD2 (6 bases). The CDR3 sequence is 16 residues long. Trimming removed 5 bases from V and 2 bases from J, with 17 bases in between. Germline V gene data show CDR1 as SEHNR and CDR2 as FQNEAQ (reference sequence). The CDR3 nucleotides read TGTGCCAGCAGCGGGAGTGGGGAGGATGCCACAGATACGCAGTATTTT. Translation: CASSGSGEDATDTQYF.

The V gene is TRBV28, the J gene TRBJ2-6; D unresolved. Trimming took off 3 bases at V and 2 bases at J, with 14 bases between the two ends. Germline V gives CDR1 MDHEN, CDR2 SYDVKM. The CDR3 has 17 amino acids. This CDR3 is CASSFGISSAGANVLTF. The CDR3 nucleotides are TGTGCCAGCAGTTTTGGGATAAGTTCGGCTGGGGCCAACGTCCTGACTTTC.

The chain combines TRBV2 with TRBJ2-1; unclear D gene. This CDR3 has 13 residues. With 4 bases removed from V and 5 bases from J, the gap between germline ends came to 9 bases. Germline CDR1 and CDR2: SNHLY and FYNNEI. CDR3 nucleotide sequence: TGTGCCAGCAGTGTTTGGCTAAACAATGAGCAGTTCTTC. It codes for CASSVWLNNEQFF.

The V and J genes are TRBV28 and TRBJ2-1, with D perhaps being TRBD1 or TRBD2 (5 bases each). V was cut by 8 bases and J by 4 bases, with 21 bases left in between. The germline gives CDR1 MDHEN, CDR2 SYDVKM. The CDR3 sequence is 16 residues long. CDR3 nucleotide sequence: TGTGCCAGCGCGGGTTACCACGGGACGGAATACAATGAGCAGTTCTTC. This gives the protein CASAGYHGTEYNEQFF.

The CDR3 reads CASSYAQGFYNEQFF. CDR3 DNA: TGTGCCAGCAGTTACGCGCAGGGGTTCTACAATGAGCAGTTCTTC. The chain joins TRBV6-5 to TRBJ2-1; tentative D call: TRBD1 (6 bases). Germline assignment: CDR1 MNHEY and CDR2 SVGAGI. The CDR3 consists of 15 residues. The V end was cut by 2 bases, the J end by 3 bases, with 11 bases between.

The chain employs TRBV9 and TRBJ2-7; either TRBD1 or TRBD2 may fit D (5 bases each). Trimming pared 5 bases from V and 1 base from J, leaving 13 bases between. The CDR3 is made up of 14 amino acids. Looked up from germline, CDR1 is SGDLS and CDR2 is YYNGEE. The CDR3 DNA follows: TGTGCCAGCAGTTTTCGGGACCGGTCCTACGAGCAGTACTTC. It is translated as CASSFRDRSYEQYF.

The rearrangement links TRBV10-1 to TRBJ2-5, with 8 bases matching TRBD2. Germline loops: CDR1 WNHNN, CDR2 SYGVQD (reference sequence). V lost 0 bases to trimming and J lost 1 base; unmatched junction nucleotides: 4. This CDR3 spans 16 amino acids. Written as DNA, the CDR3 is TGCGCCAGCAGTGAGTCGACTAGCGTAGGCCAAGAGACCCAGTACTTC. This codes for CASSESTSVGQETQYF.

This chain uses TRBV2 with TRBJ2-2; a possible D gene is TRBD2 (6 bases). The germline CDR1 and CDR2 sequences are SNHLY and FYNNEI. Trimming left V 6 bases short and J 6 bases short, with 20 bases between. The CDR3 extends over 16 amino acids. This CDR3 reads CASRDYFTGTPGELFF. CDR3 sequence (DNA): TGTGCCAGCAGGGACTACTTCACCGGGACTCCCGGGGAGCTGTTTTTT.